The entry below gives a single T cell receptor beta chain sequence along with its context. Antigen specificity is unknown. This record comes from a study of CD8 T cell repertoires and HIV-1 epitope variants. Study details: Controls included no peptide, Ebola AY9 epitope, and a CMV, EBV, flu pool. Separate from the cultures, 1M uncultured T cells served as baseline.

This CDR3 region has 13 residues. The germline CDR1 and CDR2 sequences are SEHNR and FQNEAQ (reference sequence). V was shortened by 9 bases and J by 2 bases, with 14 bases between the two germline ends. Overall study results and limits: Only beta chains were identified, marking proliferation to antigen, not function.

On the immunoSEQ platform, TCR beta CDR3s were sequenced at survey depth. Produced via immunoSEQ multiplex PCR; TCRdb's table is partial and in-frame only. The table has roughly 100,000 clones, roughly 77% seen once. The V call is TRBV7-9, the J call TRBJ2-7; maybe TRBD1 (6 bases). Sequenced: uncultured baseline CD8+ T cells from peripheral blood mononuclear cells (PBMCs). The clonotype comes from a male donor with HIV. CDR3 sequence reads: CASRTGKTYEQYF. The CDR3 coding sequence is TGTGCCAGTCGTACAGGGAAAACCTACGAGCAGTACTTC.